These 11 T cell receptor beta chains share one sample of origin, sequenced in a study of blood T cell repertoires in COVID-19. Measured with immunoSEQ multiplex PCR; TCRdb has only the in-frame clones, and not every one. The profile shows about 120,000 clones, around 89% of them singletons. The material sequenced was peripheral blood. These receptors all come from a human donor with acute or convalescent COVID-19. The donor label of this sample is uncertain.

The chain employs TRBV5-4 and TRBJ2-1; TRBD2 aligns across 14 bases. The V gene end was trimmed by 4 bases and the J gene end by 7 bases; junction bases not matched to a gene: 4. The CDR3 length is 15 residues. Germline V gene lookup returns CDR1 SGHNT and CDR2 YYREEE (reference sequence). CDR3 residues: CASSGGLAGVNEQFF. The CDR3 coding sequence is TGTGCCAGCAGCGGGGGACTAGCGGGAGTTAATGAGCAGTTCTTC.

The V call is TRBV4-2, the J call TRBJ1-5, with 8 bases fitting TRBD1. The length of the CDR3 is 15 residues. Per germline, CDR1 LGHNA and CDR2 YNFKEQ. V shed 0 bases, J shed 7 bases, and the junction held 5 bases outside the gene matches. CDR3: CASSQDWPGGQPQHF. The CDR3 nucleotides are TGTGCCAGCAGCCAAGATTGGCCAGGGGGCCAGCCCCAGCATTTT.

This chain joins TRBV24-1 and TRBJ2-3, with TRBD2 matching 12 bases. Trimming took 3 bases from V and 3 from J; bases not matched to a gene: 6. Germline V CDR1 and CDR2: KGHDR, SFDVKD. The CDR3 contains 17 residues. The CDR3 region is CATSDVTSGRSTDTQYF. DNA for the CDR3: TGTGCCACCAGTGATGTGACTAGCGGGAGAAGTACAGATACGCAGTATTTT.

The rearrangement joins TRBV9 to TRBJ2-1, with D perhaps matching TRBD1 (6 bases). Trimming shortened V by 0 bases and J by 8 bases, and 18 bases separated the two germline ends. The germline CDR1 and CDR2 sequences are SGDLS and YYNGEE. The CDR3 totals 16 residues. The CDR3 nucleotides are TGTGCCAGCAGCGTAGAGGACGGTGGCAGGGGCTATGAGCAGTTCTTC. It is translated as CASSVEDGGRGYEQFF.

The V and J genes are TRBV11-2 and TRBJ2-1; tentatively, D is TRBD1 (6 bases). The V gene lost 7 bases and the J gene lost 3 bases, with 10 bases spanning the gap. The CDR3 length is 13 residues. Germline values: CDR1 SGHAT, CDR2 FQNNGV. DNA for the CDR3: TGTGCCAGCATGGACAGCCTCTACAATGAGCAGTTCTTC. It encodes CASMDSLYNEQFF.

This clone showed up just once. The chain's CDR3 is CASSPTVPDEAFF. The CDR3 nucleotides are TGTGCCAGCAGCCCGACAGTCCCGGACGAAGCTTTCTTT. The V and J genes are TRBV12-3 or TRBV12-4 and TRBJ1-1, with D possibly being TRBD1 (5 bases). The CDR3 covers 13 residues. The germline V and J ends were trimmed by 6 bases and 8 bases, with 16 bases remaining between them.

This clone has just one count. The V call is TRBV29-1, the J call TRBJ1-1; 7 bases fit TRBD1. J lost 5 bases, V lost 6 bases, and 9 bases had no gene match. This CDR3 region has 13 residues. The V gene's germline CDR1 is SQVTM and CDR2 ANQGSEA. CDR3: CSVLTGTWTEAFF. The CDR3 bases are TGCAGCGTGCTGACAGGGACGTGGACTGAAGCTTTCTTT.

This rearrangement joins TRBV28 to TRBJ1-2; 7 nucleotides align to TRBD1. Germline V gene sequence: CDR1 MDHEN, CDR2 SYDVKM. The CDR3 runs to 12 residues. The chain's CDR3 is CVSEGAQYGYTF. CDR3 sequence (DNA): TGTGTCTCCGAGGGGGCTCAATATGGCTACACCTTC.

J is TRBJ2-3 and V is TRBV19, with D perhaps matching TRBD1 (6 bases). Germline V gene sequence: CDR1 LNHDA, CDR2 SQIVND (reference sequence). The ends were cut back, 5 bases at V and 2 bases at J, with 11 bases in the middle. This CDR3 has 14 residues. CDR3 in amino acids: CASSSTGATDTQYF. In DNA, the CDR3 is TGTGCCAGTAGTTCGACAGGAGCCACAGATACGCAGTATTTT.

This chain links TRBV7-6 with TRBJ1-2; possibly TRBD1 for D (5 bases). Germline V lookup: CDR1 SGHVS, CDR2 FNYEAQ. Trimming took 4 bases from V and 0 from J, leaving 12 bases between them. This CDR3 contains 15 residues. CDR3 residues: CASSSGGPANYGYTF. CDR3 sequence (DNA): TGTGCCAGCAGCTCCGGGGGACCTGCTAACTATGGCTACACCTTC. The whole variable domain, remainder taken from reference TRBV7-6 and TRBJ1-2, is GAGVSQSPRYKVTKRGQDVALRCDPISGHVSLYWYRQALGQGPEFLTYFNYEAQQDKSGLPNDRFSAERPEGSISTLTIQRTEQRDSAMYRCASSSGGPANYGYTFGSGTRLTVV.

This clone has only one observation. The chain joins TRBV19 to TRBJ2-3; 9 nucleotides match TRBD1. Germline V gives CDR1 LNHDA, CDR2 SQIVND (reference sequence). Unmatched junction bases numbered 27, after V lost 4 bases and J lost 1 base. The CDR3 sequence is 23 residues long. CDR3 DNA: TGTGCCAGTAGTAGCCTCTCCCCCGGGACAGGGCGTAGTGGCCCATCCGGCACAGATACGCAGTATTTT. It specifies CASSSLSPGTGRSGPSGTDTQYF.